This T cell receptor (beta chain) was recovered during a study of identical twins. This clonotype was found a few times. The target antigen is unknown. Unique molecular identifiers were present on the cDNA, and a universal primer site came from template switching. One entry per CDR3 protein, called by TCRdb with MiXCR from the 5' RACE reads. The data show 250,000 or so distinct CDR3 sequences, about 8.9% seen once. Deletions cut 5 bases from V and 1 base from J, with 8 bases between. The CDR3 contains 13 residues. Looked up from germline, CDR1 is SGHNT and CDR2 is YENEEA. Study-wide findings and caveats: For out-of-frame beta sequences, excess twin sharing was weaker. There was an excess of low generation probability in the out-of-frame alpha sequences that twins shared.

These data also formed part of another study, on yellow fever vaccine responses in identical twins.

The sequenced sample was CD8+ T cells sorted from blood. This receptor was identified in a young woman in good health. This chain joins TRBV11-3 and TRBJ1-1; D remains ambiguous. The CDR3 protein is CASSVTENTEAFF. Here the CDR3 DNA reads TGTGCCAGCAGCGTAACAGAGAACACTGAAGCTTTCTTT.